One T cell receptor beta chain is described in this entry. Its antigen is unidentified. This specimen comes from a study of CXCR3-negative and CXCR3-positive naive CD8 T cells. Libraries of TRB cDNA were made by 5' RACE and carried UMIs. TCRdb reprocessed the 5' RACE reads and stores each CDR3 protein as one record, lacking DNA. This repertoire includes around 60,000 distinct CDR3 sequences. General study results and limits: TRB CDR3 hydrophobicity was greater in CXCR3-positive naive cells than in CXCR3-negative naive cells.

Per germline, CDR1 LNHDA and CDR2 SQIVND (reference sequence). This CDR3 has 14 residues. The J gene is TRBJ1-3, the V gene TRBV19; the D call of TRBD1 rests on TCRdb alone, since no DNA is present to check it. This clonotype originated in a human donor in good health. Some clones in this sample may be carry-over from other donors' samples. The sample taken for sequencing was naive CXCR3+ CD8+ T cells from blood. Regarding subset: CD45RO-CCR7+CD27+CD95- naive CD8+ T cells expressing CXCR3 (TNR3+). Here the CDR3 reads CASSIPVPGNTIYF.